The 31 T cell receptor beta chains listed next were all sequenced from one sample in a study of blood T cell repertoires in COVID-19. Clones were sequenced by immunoSEQ multiplex PCR, and TCRdb holds only the in-frame ones, with some missing. This sample has some 200,000 clones; roughly 88% occur once, and the top ten carry more than 1.4%. Sequencing input: peripheral blood. These receptor sequences come from a man younger than 35 with active or convalescent COVID-19.

About this clone itself: This sample includes further DNA sequences coding for the same CDR3. V is TRBV7-3 and J is TRBJ2-3; D is perhaps TRBD1 (6 bases). This CDR3 is built from 15 residues. V lost 5 bases, J lost 0 bases, and 12 bases lay in between. Germline CDR1 SGHTA, CDR2 FQGTGA. The CDR3 nucleotides are TGTGCCAGCAGCCAAGCTGGGGGCAGCACAGATACGCAGTATTTT. Protein sequence: CASSQAGGSTDTQYF.

CDR3 loop: CASSPPGKAGNTIYF. In DNA form, the CDR3 reads TGTGCCAGCAGCCCCCCAGGGAAGGCTGGAAACACCATATATTTT. The chain carries TRBV3-1 (or the pseudogene TRBV3-2) and TRBJ1-3, with D possibly TRBD1 on 5 matching bases. CDR1 and CDR2 (germline): LGHDT, YNNKEL (reference sequence). The germline V and J ends were trimmed by 4 bases and 2 bases, with 12 bases remaining between them. The CDR3 covers 15 residues.

The rearrangement links TRBV9 to TRBJ1-1; perhaps TRBD1 as D (6 bases). The CDR3 spans 15 residues. Per germline, CDR1 SGDLS and CDR2 YYNGEE. Trimming shortened V by 3 bases and J by 7 bases, and 19 bases separated the two germline ends. The CDR3 loop reads CASSGPGQGNLEAFF. In DNA, the CDR3 is TGTGCCAGCAGCGGTCCGGGACAAGGGAACCTTGAAGCTTTCTTT.

The V gene is TRBV11-3, the J gene TRBJ1-1, with D unresolved. The CDR3 covers 13 residues. V gave up 3 bases and J gave up 1 base, with 6 bases separating them. The germline V gene encodes CDR1 SGHNT and CDR2 YENEEA. This chain's CDR3 is CASSFQENTEAFF. The CDR3, as DNA: TGTGCCAGCAGCTTTCAGGAGAACACTGAAGCTTTCTTT.

The rearrangement links TRBV24-1 to TRBJ1-1; 7 positions match TRBD1. The CDR3 is 15 amino acids. With V trimmed by 4 bases and J by 6 bases, 10 bases remained unmatched. From germline, CDR1 is KGHDR and CDR2 SFDVKD. CDR3 DNA sequence: TGTGCCACCAGTGACCACAAAAGGGGGCGGCCTGAAGCTTTCTTT. It codes for CATSDHKRGRPEAFF.

The chain carries TRBV30 and TRBJ2-2; 7 bases line up with TRBD2. CDR3 length: 14 amino acids. J gave up 5 bases and V 6 bases, and 9 bases lay outside the gene matches. The germline gives CDR1 GTSNPN, CDR2 SVGIG (reference sequence). The CDR3 nucleotides are TGTGCCTGTTTCCTCCGACTAGCAACCGGGGAGCTGTTTTTT. Translating it yields CACFLRLATGELFF.

This rearrangement joins TRBV25-1 to TRBJ2-7; D is perhaps TRBD2 (5 bases). Germline values: CDR1 MGHDK, CDR2 SYGVNS. V lost 4 bases and J lost 4, with 8 bases in between. The CDR3 loop spans 12 amino acids. CDR3 nucleotide sequence: TGTGCCAGCAGTGGGTTAGCGTACGAGCAGTACTTC. Amino acids: CASSGLAYEQYF.

This rearrangement joins TRBV9 to TRBJ1-3; possible D gene TRBD1, 5 bases. Trimming removed 4 bases at V and 2 bases at J, with 10 bases between. The CDR3 runs 14 residues. Germline CDR1 reads SGDLS; CDR2 reads YYNGEE. The DNA of the CDR3 is TGTGCCAGCAGCATGGAGGGGACTGGAAACACCATATATTTT. This translates into CASSMEGTGNTIYF.

The CDR3 spells CASQGVGTEAFF. The DNA of the CDR3 is TGTGCCTCTCAGGGGGTAGGCACTGAAGCTTTCTTT. The chain employs TRBV30 and TRBJ1-1; 7 bases fit TRBD1. The CDR3 is 12 amino acids. Trimming took 7 bases from V and 4 from J; bases not matched to a gene: 6. Looked up from germline, CDR1 is GTSNPN and CDR2 is SVGIG (reference sequence).

The chain uses TRBV5-5 and TRBJ2-7; unclear D gene. V was trimmed by 0 bases and J by 5 bases, leaving 15 bases between them. There are 15 residues in the CDR3. The germline CDR1 and CDR2 sequences are SGHKS and YYEKEE (reference sequence). This CDR3 reads CASSLVLPQVDEQYF. CDR3 coding DNA: TGTGCCAGCAGCTTGGTTCTACCCCAGGTCGACGAGCAGTACTTC.

V gene TRBV5-1 combines with J gene TRBJ2-7, with 7 bases aligning to TRBD2. The CDR3 extends over 15 amino acids. Germline V gives CDR1 SGHRS, CDR2 YFSETQ. V dropped 0 bases and J dropped 0; count of bases not matched to a gene: 3. CDR3 DNA sequence: TGCGCCAGCAGCTTGGCGGGGGGTAGCTCCTACGAGCAGTACTTC. As protein: CASSLAGGSSYEQYF.

The DNA for the CDR3 is TGTGCCAGCAGCCAAGCAGACAGGGCGACTAATGAAAAACTGTTTTTT. Translating it yields CASSQADRATNEKLFF. The gene calls are TRBV7-6 and TRBJ1-4; 7 bases are shared with TRBD1. Per germline, CDR1 SGHVS and CDR2 FNYEAQ. Germline trimming cut 5 bases from V and 2 bases from J; bases unmatched to any gene: 8. The length of the CDR3 is 16 residues.

The V gene is TRBV7-6, the J gene TRBJ1-1; no clear D. The germline V gene has CDR1 SGHVS and CDR2 FNYEAQ. The CDR3 sequence is 14 residues long. The V gene lost 3 bases and the J gene lost 4 bases, with 12 bases spanning the gap. CDR3 in DNA: TGTGCCAGCAGCTTTACGGGAACCCGCACTGAAGCTTTCTTT. Its protein is CASSFTGTRTEAFF.

The rearrangement links TRBV5-8 to TRBJ1-2; D not certain. Trimming took 7 bases from V and 6 from J, leaving 16 bases between them. Germline values: CDR1 SGHTS, CDR2 YDEGEE. This CDR3 region has 13 residues. In nucleotides, the CDR3 is TGTGCCAGCCTTTCGCGGGTGATCAATGGCTACACCTTC. It specifies CASLSRVINGYTF.

This clone was picked up one time. The rearrangement joins TRBV12-3 or TRBV12-4 to TRBJ1-1; D is ambiguous. The CDR3 contains 11 residues. V shed 10 bases and J shed 4 bases, with 10 bases lying between them. The CDR3 nucleotides are TGTGCCACCAAATGGAGCACTGAAGCTTTCTTT. Translation: CATKWSTEAFF.

The chain carries TRBV30 and TRBJ2-5, with 7 nucleotides matching TRBD1. Trimming cost V 8 bases and J 5 bases; bases outside gene matches: 5. The CDR3 consists of 11 residues. CDR1 is GTSNPN, CDR2 SVGIG, per germline (reference sequence). The CDR3 loop is CAPGTVETQYF. Written as DNA, the CDR3 is TGTGCCCCAGGGACAGTGGAGACCCAGTACTTC.

The chain recombines TRBV6-5 with TRBJ1-1; perhaps TRBD1 as D (5 bases). Trimming removed 2 bases at V and 5 bases at J, with 12 bases between. The CDR3 is made up of 14 amino acids. Germline CDR1 and CDR2: MNHEY and SVGAGI. The CDR3 region is CASSYDAGLTEAFF. The CDR3 bases are TGTGCCAGCAGTTACGATGCAGGGTTAACTGAAGCTTTCTTT.

The V call is TRBV2, the J call TRBJ2-7, with unresolved D. The CDR3 has 12 residues. The V gene's germline CDR1 is SNHLY and CDR2 FYNNEI. Between the trimmed V and J ends, which lost 2 bases and 3 bases, there was a span of 5 bases. CDR3 sequence: CASSETSYEQYF. The CDR3 DNA reads as TGTGCCAGCAGTGAAACCAGCTACGAGCAGTACTTC.

The rearrangement links TRBV9 to TRBJ1-1; D might be TRBD1 (5 bases). V was trimmed by 4 bases and J by 6 bases, leaving 22 bases between them. Germline CDR1 SGDLS, CDR2 YYNGEE. This CDR3 spans 16 amino acids. CDR3 sequence (DNA): TGTGCCAGCAGCCCATACAAACAGGTGTTAAGCCCTGAAGCTTTCTTT. Translated, it gives CASSPYKQVLSPEAFF.

V and J are TRBV6-2 or TRBV6-3 and TRBJ2-5, with D perhaps TRBD2 (5 bases). This CDR3 comprises 15 residues. V dropped 0 bases and J dropped 5 bases, with 13 bases sitting between them. The germline CDR1 and CDR2 sequences are MNHEY and SVGEGT. CDR3 nucleotide sequence: TGTGCCAGCAGTTACTCGAGGCGGGTAGGGGAGACCCAGTACTTC. Its protein product is CASSYSRRVGETQYF.

The gene calls are TRBV18 and TRBJ1-1; TRBD1 might be the D (6 bases). The V and J ends lost 3 bases and 1 base respectively, with 9 bases between them. There are 14 residues in the CDR3. Germline assignment: CDR1 KGHSH and CDR2 LQKENI. DNA of the CDR3: TGTGCCAGCTCACCGGGCAGGGGGAACACTGAAGCTTTCTTT. Translating gives CASSPGRGNTEAFF.

V gene TRBV11-2 combines with J gene TRBJ2-1, with D possibly matching TRBD2 (6 bases). Germline CDR1 and CDR2: SGHAT and FQNNGV. V gave up 1 base and J gave up 8 bases, with 21 bases separating them. The CDR3 has 17 amino acids. The CDR3 loop is CASSLGVWRGGGDEQFF. As DNA, the CDR3 is TGTGCCAGCAGCTTAGGAGTGTGGCGGGGAGGCGGGGATGAGCAGTTCTTC. The full variable domain, its missing parts supplied by reference TRBV11-2 and TRBJ2-1, is EAGVAQSPRYKIIEKRQSVAFWCNPISGHATLYWYQQILGQGPKLLIQFQNNGVVDDSQLPKDRFSAERLKGVDSTLKIQPAKLEDSAVYLCASSLGVWRGGGDEQFFGPGTRLTVL.

This chain connects TRBV7-2 to TRBJ2-7; D remains ambiguous. The CDR3 consists of 13 residues. Looked up from germline, CDR1 is SGHTA and CDR2 is FQGNSA. The V end lost 0 bases, the J end lost 3 bases, and 6 bases lay between the germline ends. CDR3 protein: CASSLATNYEQYF. Here the CDR3 DNA reads TGTGCCAGCAGCTTAGCTACAAACTACGAGCAGTACTTC.

The rearrangement joins TRBV29-1 to TRBJ2-7; 7 positions agree with TRBD2. This CDR3 region has 13 residues. CDR1 is SQVTM, CDR2 ANQGSEA, per germline. J gave up 0 bases and V 2 bases, and 1 base lay outside the gene matches. This CDR3 reads CSVERLASYEQYF. The CDR3 DNA is TGCAGCGTTGAACGACTAGCCTCCTACGAGCAGTACTTC.

Turning to this clone: Within the sample, other DNA sequences also encode this same CDR3. The chain is built from TRBV4-3 and TRBJ2-2; TRBD2 might be the D (6 bases). Trimming took off 1 base at V and 0 bases at J, with 9 bases between the two ends. Per the germline V gene, CDR1 is LGHNA and CDR2 is YSLEER. This CDR3 has 16 residues. This chain's CDR3 is CASSQGRLANTGELFF. The CDR3 coding sequence is TGCGCCAGCAGCCAAGGTAGACTAGCGAACACCGGGGAGCTGTTTTTT.

The gene calls are TRBV6-5 and TRBJ1-3; maybe TRBD1 (5 bases). The V gene's germline CDR1 is MNHEY and CDR2 SVGAGI. The CDR3 contains 15 residues. The V end was cut by 6 bases, the J end by 2 bases, with 14 bases between. The CDR3 protein is CASRGPLEAGNTIYF. DNA for the CDR3: TGTGCCAGCAGGGGGCCTCTCGAGGCTGGAAACACCATATATTTT.

The V and J genes are TRBV23-1 and TRBJ2-7, with 7 bases lining up with TRBD1. TRBV23-1 is classed as an ORF, of uncertain function. The V gene end was trimmed by 6 bases and the J gene end by 5 bases; junction bases not matched to a gene: 10. The CDR3 has 14 amino acids. CDR3 region: CASSLPRGRNEQYF. The CDR3 coding sequence is TGCGCCAGCAGCTTACCCAGGGGGAGAAACGAGCAGTACTTC.

V usage is TRBV10-3 and J usage is TRBJ2-5; TRBD2 matches 10 bases. CDR3 length: 14 amino acids. The V segment lost 4 bases and the J segment 4 bases; nucleotides outside the gene matches: 3. Germline loops: CDR1 ENHRY, CDR2 SYGVKD. The chain's CDR3 is CAISARTSGETQYF. CDR3 nucleotides: TGTGCCATCAGTGCACGGACTAGCGGAGAGACCCAGTACTTC.

V is TRBV28 and J is TRBJ1-5, with D possibly being TRBD1 (6 bases). The CDR3 consists of 14 residues. Germline V gives CDR1 MDHEN, CDR2 SYDVKM. V lost 5 bases and J lost 7, with 15 bases in between. The CDR3 spells CASSTQGSGQPQHF. The DNA for the CDR3 is TGTGCCAGCAGTACACAGGGTTCGGGGCAGCCCCAGCATTTT.

The J gene is TRBJ2-7, the V gene TRBV7-8, with 9 bases fitting TRBD2. J lost 5 bases, V lost 0 bases, and 5 bases had no gene match. Looked up from germline, CDR1 is SGHVS and CDR2 is FQNEAQ. This CDR3 contains 15 residues. CDR3 sequence reads: CASSLASGRVDEQYF. In DNA form, the CDR3 reads TGTGCCAGCAGCTTAGCTAGCGGGAGAGTCGACGAGCAGTACTTC.

The DNA for the CDR3 is TGTGCCAGCAGGCCAGGGTTCGGTCGGACAGATACGCAGTATTTT. Amino acid sequence: CASRPGFGRTDTQYF. This chain links TRBV7-6 with TRBJ2-3, with D possibly being TRBD1 (5 bases). Per the germline V gene, CDR1 is SGHVS and CDR2 is FNYEAQ. Trimming pared 6 bases from V and 3 bases from J, leaving 16 bases between. This CDR3 region has 15 residues. Combining the CDR3 with reference TRBV7-6 and TRBJ2-3 gives the whole variable domain GAGVSQSPRYKVTKRGQDVALRCDPISGHVSLYWYRQALGQGPEFLTYFNYEAQQDKSGLPNDRFSAERPEGSISTLTIQRTEQRDSAMYRCASRPGFGRTDTQYFGPGTRLTVL.